This T cell receptor (beta chain) was sequenced for a study of CD8 T cells in Susac syndrome. CDR1 MGHRA and CDR2 YSYEKL come from the germline V gene. CDR3 length: 15 amino acids. Trimming took 4 bases from V and 3 from J, leaving 15 bases between them. When the RNA was reverse transcribed, random hexamers were used with an input of 0.5 to 1 ug. MiXCR, run by TCRdb on the immunoSEQ multiplex PCR reads, gives a single entry per CDR3 protein. Of roughly 120,000 distinct CDR3 sequences in the sample, just over 90% are singletons; the top ten hold approximately 0.3%. The gene calls are TRBV4-1 and TRBJ1-1; maybe TRBD1 (6 bases). The source is a human donor with multiple sclerosis. The sequenced sample consisted of CD8+ T cells from PBMCs. The CDR3 reads CASSLDLQGYTEAFF. The CDR3 region has the DNA TGCGCCAGCAGCCTTGACCTCCAGGGGTACACTGAAGCTTTCTTT.